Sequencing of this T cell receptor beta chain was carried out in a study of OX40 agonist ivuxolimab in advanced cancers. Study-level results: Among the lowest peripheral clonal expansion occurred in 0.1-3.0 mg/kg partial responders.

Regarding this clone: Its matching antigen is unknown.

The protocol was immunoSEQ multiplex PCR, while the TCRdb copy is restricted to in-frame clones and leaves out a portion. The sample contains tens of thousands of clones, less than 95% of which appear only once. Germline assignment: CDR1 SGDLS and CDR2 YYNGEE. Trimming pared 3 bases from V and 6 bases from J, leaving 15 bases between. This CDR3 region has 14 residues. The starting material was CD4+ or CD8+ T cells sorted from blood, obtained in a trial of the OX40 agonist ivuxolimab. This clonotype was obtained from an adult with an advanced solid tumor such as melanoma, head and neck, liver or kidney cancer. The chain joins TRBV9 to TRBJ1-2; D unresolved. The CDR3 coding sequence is TGTGCCAGCAGCGCCTCCACGGACCCCGATGGCTACACCTTC. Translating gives CASSASTDPDGYTF.